These 14 T cell receptor beta chains came from one sample sequenced in a study of Graves' ophthalmopathy and Graves' hyperthyroidism. RNA transcripts served as template for amplifying TCR beta CDR3 sequences. The workflow started with a first-round RT-PCR run with HTBI primers and then moved on to a second-round multiplex PCR. TCRdb re-analysed the multiplex PCR reads in MiXCR, keeping a single row per CDR3 protein. The table includes roughly 400,000 distinct CDR3 sequences, about 17% detected once. The sequenced sample was peripheral blood. These receptors all stem from an adult woman with stable Graves' hyperthyroidism.

The chain employs TRBV12-3 or TRBV12-4 and TRBJ1-2; possibly TRBD1 for D (6 bases). This CDR3 is built from 13 residues. The V and J ends lost 3 bases and 4 bases respectively, with 9 bases between them. The CDR3 loop is CASSLGAPYGYTF. CDR3 DNA sequence: TGTGCCAGCAGTTTGGGGGCGCCCTATGGCTACACCTTC.

This clonotype was recorded at least ten times. The chain carries TRBV4-3 and TRBJ1-5; D unresolved. The length of the CDR3 is 14 residues. Germline assignment: CDR1 LGHNA and CDR2 YSLEER. Trimming stripped 3 bases from V and 3 bases from J, with 9 bases between. This CDR3 is CASSQDHYNQPQHF. The CDR3 DNA follows: TGCGCCAGCAGCCAGGATCACTACAATCAGCCCCAGCATTTT.

Many counts were recorded for this clonotype. The chain uses TRBV28 and TRBJ2-2; 7 positions match TRBD2. The V segment lost 2 bases and the J segment 1 base; nucleotides outside the gene matches: 4. In germline, CDR1 is MDHEN, CDR2 SYDVKM. The CDR3 sequence is 16 residues long. The CDR3 nucleotides read TGTGCCAGCAGTTTAGCGGGAGACGGGAACACCGGGGAGCTGTTTTTT. Protein product: CASSLAGDGNTGELFF.

The table lists this clonotype with many counts. The J gene is TRBJ2-7, the V gene TRBV5-1; TRBD2 matches at 10 bases. Germline V lookup: CDR1 SGHRS, CDR2 YFSETQ. With 0 bases clipped from V and 2 bases from J, the junction kept 2 bases outside the gene matches. CDR3 length: 15 amino acids. The CDR3 coding sequence is TGCGCCAGCAGCTTGGAACTAGCGGGGCCCTACGAGCAGTACTTC. It specifies CASSLELAGPYEQYF.

This clonotype was picked up many times. This chain uses TRBV19 with TRBJ1-1; 7 bases are shared with TRBD1. CDR1 is LNHDA, CDR2 SQIVND, per germline (reference sequence). V was clipped by 0 bases and J by 5 bases; unmatched bases: 6. This CDR3 region has 15 residues. The CDR3 loop is CASSIDFPDRTEAFF. CDR3 DNA: TGTGCCAGTAGTATAGATTTCCCGGACAGGACTGAAGCTTTCTTT.

Points on this clonotype: A much larger clone differs from this one at a single base, so this may be a read error. The chain combines TRBV4-1 with TRBJ1-6; no clear D gene. The V gene's germline CDR1 is MGHRA and CDR2 YSYEKL. This CDR3 contains 13 residues. The CDR3 DNA follows: TGCGCCAGCAGCCAACGGGTCGATTCACACCTCCACTTT. Translation gives CASSQRVDSHLHF.

In its sample, this clonotype was seen many times. V gene TRBV27 combines with J gene TRBJ1-5, with D hard to call. Trimming took off 3 bases at V and 7 bases at J, with 10 bases between the two ends. The CDR3 is 13 amino acids. The germline gives CDR1 MNHEY, CDR2 SMNVEV (reference sequence). The CDR3 bases are TGTGCCAGCAGTTTCAACTCAGCCCAGCCCCAGCATTTT. Its protein is CASSFNSAQPQHF.

Only a few counts were recorded for this clonotype. A much larger clone lies one base from this, so it may be a read error. The chain carries TRBV29-1 and TRBJ2-7; the match to TRBD2 covers 9 bases. J gave up 5 bases and V 5 bases, and 22 bases lay outside the gene matches. CDR1 and CDR2 (germline): SQVTM, ANQGSEA. This CDR3 is 18 amino acids long. CDR3 region: CSVHGYRVSGSSSDEQYF. DNA of the CDR3: TGCAGCGTTCATGGGTACCGGGTTAGCGGGAGTAGTTCGGACGAGCAGTACTTC.

The genes are TRBV6-1 and TRBJ2-7; no definite D call. The ends were cut back, 0 bases at V and 1 base at J, with 16 bases in the middle. CDR3 length: 17 residues. Germline values: CDR1 MNHNS, CDR2 SASEGT. CDR3 residues: CASSEAVGGRSSYEQYF. As DNA, the CDR3 is TGTGCCAGCAGTGAAGCAGTAGGCGGCAGGTCTTCCTACGAGCAGTACTTC.

This clonotype was seen ten or more times. This chain joins TRBV25-1 and TRBJ1-2; 10 nucleotides align to TRBD1. Germline V gives CDR1 MGHDK, CDR2 SYGVNS. The CDR3 is made up of 14 amino acids. Germline trimming cut 6 bases from V and 4 bases from J; bases unmatched to any gene: 5. CDR3 region: CASSPGTGVYGYTF. The CDR3 DNA follows: TGTGCCAGCAGCCCCGGGACAGGGGTCTATGGCTACACCTTC.

This clonotype was seen ten or more times. The chain couples TRBV12-5 to TRBJ2-2; D tentatively fits TRBD1 or TRBD2 (5 bases each). The CDR3 consists of 20 residues. V lost 0 bases and J 3 bases, leaving 23 bases between the germline ends. CDR1 is LGHNT and CDR2 is FRNRAP in the germline V gene. The DNA for the CDR3 is TGTGCTAGTGGTTTGGTACAGTTCTATGGTGGGGGTGGTGACACCGGGGAGCTGTTTTTT. Translating it yields CASGLVQFYGGGGDTGELFF.

This clonotype was seen more than once but under ten times. The chain carries TRBV5-5 and TRBJ1-1; D is undetermined. The length of the CDR3 is 13 residues. CDR1 SGHKS and CDR2 YYEKEE come from the germline V gene (reference sequence). With 2 bases removed from V and 1 base from J, the gap between germline ends came to 6 bases. DNA for the CDR3: TGTGCCAGCAGCTTTTGGGGGAACACTGAAGCTTTCTTT. It is translated as CASSFWGNTEAFF. Full variable domain (rest looked up from reference TRBV5-5 and TRBJ1-1): DAGVTQSPTHLIKTRGQQVTLRCSPISGHKSVSWYQQVLGQGPQFIFQYYEKEERGRGNFPDRFSARQFPNYSSELNVNALLLGDSALYLCASSFWGNTEAFFGQGTRLTVV.

The chain combines TRBV20-1 with TRBJ2-7, with D tentatively TRBD2 (5 bases). This CDR3 is 11 amino acids long. V gave up 5 bases and J gave up 7 bases, with 12 bases separating them. The germline V gene encodes CDR1 DFQATT and CDR2 SNEGSKA (reference sequence). The CDR3 region has the DNA TGCAGTGCTGGGCAGCGAGGGGAGCAGTACTTC. Translated: CSAGQRGEQYF.

This clonotype was counted many times. V usage is TRBV20-1 and J usage is TRBJ2-7; TRBD2 matches at 8 bases. The length of the CDR3 is 13 residues. CDR1 is DFQATT, CDR2 SNEGSKA, per germline (reference sequence). After removal of 6 bases from V and 2 bases from J, the junction contained 6 bases not matched to a gene. CDR3 in amino acids: CSATGTRTYEQYF. The CDR3 coding sequence is TGCAGTGCGACCGGGACTAGAACCTACGAGCAGTACTTC.